This T cell receptor beta chain was identified during a study of spatial heterogeneity in lung cancer. Turning to the study itself: TCR transcript counts in tumor regions correlated strongly with a T cell module score from matched bulk RNA-seq.

This clonotype came up many times. Its cognate antigen is unknown. Specified time point: sample taken at primary tumor resection. The donor group consisted of some 70 patients who had untreated, early-stage non-small cell lung cancer. General study findings and limits: The study found that expanded intratumoral alpha and beta TCR counts tracked tumor mutation counts.

MiXCR, run by TCRdb on the 5' RACE reads, gives a single entry per CDR3 protein. This table has fewer than 20,000 distinct CDR3 sequences, roughly 6% appearing once. V lost 5 bases and J 3 bases, leaving 28 bases between the germline ends. CDR1 LNHNV and CDR2 YYDKDF come from the germline V gene (reference sequence). The CDR3 consists of 19 residues. This material consisted of lung tumor tissue, taken at surgery. The rearrangement uses TRBV15 and TRBJ1-2, with TRBD1 as a possible D gene (6 bases). The TCR was taken from a female donor with early-stage non-small cell lung cancer. CDR3 region: CATSRGYGRGSSGDYGYTF. Here the CDR3 DNA reads TGTGCCACCAGCCGAGGTTATGGCAGGGGAAGCTCGGGTGACTATGGCTACACCTTC.